Each of the 6 T cell receptor beta chains below was sequenced from the same sample in a study of cytomegalovirus exposure and HLA in healthy donors. It was with 60 Vbeta and 13 Jbeta primers that the PCR ran. Assay: immunoSEQ multiplex PCR; the TCRdb copy retains only in-frame clones and omits some. Found here are about 110,000 clones, around 85% of them singletons; the top ten hold 3% to 4.5%. The sample comprised PBMCs. The source of these receptors is a man aged 60 to 75 in good health and CMV-seronegative.

The V gene is TRBV15, the J gene TRBJ1-6; 8 positions agree with TRBD1. The V gene's germline CDR1 is LNHNV and CDR2 YYDKDF (reference sequence). The length of the CDR3 is 16 residues. V lost 3 bases to trimming and J lost 13 bases; unmatched junction nucleotides: 14. CDR3 nucleotides: TGTGCCACCAGCAGGGGTCCCCGGACAGGGAGCTTTCCCCTCCACTTT. Residues: CATSRGPRTGSFPLHF.

This clone showed up just once. CDR3 sequence reads: CASSQSRPSPGGLPEAFF. The CDR3 coding sequence is TGCGCCAGCAGTCAATCAAGACCATCCCCAGGGGGTTTACCTGAAGCTTTCTTT. The V and J genes are TRBV23-1 and TRBJ1-1, with 7 nucleotides matching TRBD1. TRBV23-1 is assigned to the ORF class and has an uncertain function. With 0 bases clipped from V and 6 bases from J, the junction kept 16 bases outside the gene matches. The CDR3 is 18 residues long.

The chain couples TRBV2 to TRBJ2-2, with 11 bases that match TRBD2. The CDR3 length is 17 residues. Germline V CDR1 and CDR2: SNHLY, FYNNEI. V shed 6 bases and J 4 bases; nucleotides not matched to a gene: 10. The CDR3 protein is CASRLVSGGARTGELFF. The CDR3 DNA sequence: TGTGCCAGCAGATTAGTTAGCGGGGGGGCGCGCACCGGGGAGCTGTTTTTT.

The chain has TRBV6-1 and TRBJ1-2, with TRBD1 as a possible D gene (5 bases). This CDR3 region has 13 residues. Trimming removed 6 bases from V and 4 bases from J, with 12 bases in between. CDR1 is MNHNS, CDR2 SASEGT, per germline. This CDR3 is CASRETGIYGYTF. In nucleotides, the CDR3 is TGTGCCAGCAGGGAAACAGGTATCTATGGCTACACCTTC.

The chain recombines TRBV6-6 with TRBJ2-5; 7 bases map to TRBD2. The CDR3 is made up of 15 amino acids. J was trimmed by 4 bases and V by 5 bases; bases with no gene match: 10. Per the germline V gene, CDR1 is MNHNY and CDR2 is SVGAGI (reference sequence). The CDR3 loop reads CASSRSGRSRETQYF. CDR3 nucleotide sequence: TGTGCCAGCAGTCGTTCCGGGAGGAGTAGAGAGACCCAGTACTTC.

The chain carries TRBV6-5 and TRBJ2-1; 9 bases agree with TRBD2. The CDR3 contains 15 residues. Germline loops: CDR1 MNHEY, CDR2 SVGAGI. With 6 bases clipped from V and 8 bases from J, the junction kept 11 bases outside the gene matches. DNA of the CDR3: TGTGCCAGCAGATCCCCAGCGGGGGGTAAGGATGAGCAGTTCTTC. This codes for CASRSPAGGKDEQFF.